These 12 T cell receptor beta chains originate from one sample sequenced in a study of shared clonotypes between healthy human individuals. TCRdb's copy holds only in-frame clones and misses some; the assay was immunoSEQ multiplex PCR. Of 500,000 to 550,000 clones listed, approximately 94% are singletons. Sequenced material: naive CD4+ T cells sorted from blood. Subset: CD45RA+ positively selected. The receptors were sampled from a woman aged 30 to 39 in good health.

The chain joins TRBV9 to TRBJ2-1, with TRBD2 as a possible D gene (6 bases). This CDR3 has 16 amino acids. V was shortened by 4 bases and J by 2 bases, with 16 bases between the two germline ends. CDR1 and CDR2 (germline): SGDLS, YYNGEE. The CDR3 bases are TGTGCCAGCAGCCCGCCGGCGCGGGGAACCTACAATGAGCAGTTCTTC. Its translation: CASSPPARGTYNEQFF.

This CDR3 is CASSKRGDFYNEQFF. The CDR3 DNA follows: TGTGCCAGCAGCAAAAGAGGGGACTTTTACAATGAGCAGTTCTTC. The J gene is TRBJ2-1, the V gene TRBV7-3, with a possible D match to TRBD2 (6 bases). The CDR3 length is 15 residues. CDR1 is SGHTA and CDR2 is FQGTGA in the germline V gene. V dropped 5 bases and J dropped 4 bases, with 15 bases sitting between them.

The chain uses TRBV9 and TRBJ1-4; the D gene is possibly TRBD1 (5 bases). Germline V gene lookup returns CDR1 SGDLS and CDR2 YYNGEE. The CDR3 spans 15 residues. Trimming left V 3 bases short and J 4 bases short, with 13 bases between. As DNA, the CDR3 is TGTGCCAGCAGCGGTGGGGACCGACATAATGAAAAACTGTTTTTT. It encodes CASSGGDRHNEKLFF.

The J gene is TRBJ1-5, the V gene TRBV7-6; D gene ambiguous. Germline V gene sequence: CDR1 SGHVS, CDR2 FNYEAQ. V lost 4 bases and J 4 bases, leaving 17 bases between the germline ends. The CDR3 is 16 residues long. The CDR3 loop reads CASSSSAGRRNQPQHF. Written as DNA, the CDR3 is TGTGCCAGCAGCTCGTCCGCGGGAAGGCGGAATCAGCCCCAGCATTTT.

The rearrangement joins TRBV5-1 to TRBJ1-5, with D uncertain. The germline gives CDR1 SGHRS, CDR2 YFSETQ. This CDR3 has 14 amino acids. V lost 0 bases and J 3 bases, leaving 7 bases between the germline ends. The CDR3 region has the DNA TGCGCCAGCAGCTTGGGCGACACCAATCAGCCCCAGCATTTT. Protein: CASSLGDTNQPQHF.

The genes are TRBV28 and TRBJ1-1; tentative D call: TRBD1 (5 bases). Germline CDR1 is MDHEN and CDR2 is SYDVKM. The CDR3 length is 14 residues. Trimming shortened V by 3 bases and J by 8 bases, and 16 bases separated the two germline ends. The CDR3 DNA reads TGTGCCAGCAGTTTTAGGGGTAATCATAAGGAAGCTTTCTTT. Residues: CASSFRGNHKEAFF.

This clone was observed once. This rearrangement joins TRBV27 to TRBJ1-4; 7 bases match TRBD1. The CDR3 is 15 amino acids. Losses at the gene ends were 3 bases for V and 7 bases for J; bases not matched to a gene: 8. Germline values: CDR1 MNHEY, CDR2 SMNVEV (reference sequence). CDR3 nucleotide sequence: TGTGCCAGCAGTTTTATAGGGGGCAGGGGTGAAAAACTGTTTTTT. Protein product: CASSFIGGRGEKLFF.

The chain combines TRBV15 with TRBJ1-3; the D is unclear. The germline CDR1 and CDR2 sequences are LNHNV and YYDKDF (reference sequence). This CDR3 is built from 17 residues. V lost 2 bases and J 3 bases, leaving 17 bases between the germline ends. The CDR3 loop reads CATSRSPTSGSGNTIYF. The CDR3 DNA reads TGTGCCACCAGCAGATCACCTACCTCGGGGAGTGGAAACACCATATATTTT.

The V call is TRBV19, the J call TRBJ2-3, with 9 positions matching TRBD2. The germline V gene encodes CDR1 LNHDA and CDR2 SQIVND (reference sequence). The CDR3 extends over 16 amino acids. V was clipped by 3 bases and J by 4 bases; unmatched bases: 8. The CDR3 region has the DNA TGTGCCAGTAGTATCGGACTAGCGCGCAGCGCAGATACGCAGTATTTT. Translation: CASSIGLARSADTQYF.

The chain links TRBV5-1 to TRBJ1-1; the D gene is possibly TRBD1 (6 bases). The germline V gene has CDR1 SGHRS and CDR2 YFSETQ. The CDR3 is 16 amino acids. V was cut by 3 bases and J by 2 bases, with 17 bases left in between. The CDR3 region is CASSYQGGGSNTEAFF. CDR3 in DNA: TGCGCCAGCAGCTACCAGGGCGGGGGCAGTAACACTGAAGCTTTCTTT.

This clone has just one count. The gene calls are TRBV29-1 and TRBJ2-7, with 9 nucleotides matching TRBD1. Germline trimming cut 4 bases from V and 5 bases from J; bases unmatched to any gene: 3. Germline CDR1 reads SQVTM; CDR2 reads ANQGSEA. CDR3 length: 12 residues. CDR3: CSVGTGANEQYF. The CDR3 DNA reads as TGCAGCGTTGGGACAGGGGCTAACGAGCAGTACTTC.

The rearrangement joins TRBV2 to TRBJ1-1; no clear D. The germline V gene encodes CDR1 SNHLY and CDR2 FYNNEI. The CDR3 covers 13 residues. V was shortened by 4 bases and J by 3 bases, with 9 bases between the two germline ends. The CDR3 loop is CASSVGKHTEAFF. The CDR3, as DNA: TGTGCCAGCAGTGTAGGTAAGCACACTGAAGCTTTCTTT.